Sequencing of this T cell receptor beta chain was carried out in a study of T cell responses to AZD1222 COVID-19 vaccine. Points from the study as a whole: Among those given AZD1222, only six were seropositive at baseline. Nearly half of spike-specific TCRs reportedly target unmutated variant regions. The CD4 TCRs associated with vaccination extended across spike and predominated at 160-218 and 743-854.

The method was immunoSEQ multiplex PCR; TCRdb's version includes in-frame clones alone and lacks a portion of them. The sample contains approximately 200,000 clones, 90% to 95% of which appear only once. Both about-4-week and about-12-week second-dose recipients were combined. This CDR3 has 11 residues. Germline values: CDR1 MDHEN, CDR2 SYDVKM. V trimming: 10 bases; J trimming: 9 bases; junction bases outside the gene matches: 4. For this clone: Its antigen is unidentified.

This sequence joins TRBV28 and TRBJ2-1, with 9 bases aligning to TRBD2. Sample: peripheral blood, taken 28 days after the second AZD1222 dose. The sequence derives from an adult who received the AZD1222 COVID-19 vaccine. CDR3 loop: CATGTSTEQFF. CDR3 coding DNA: TGTGCCACTGGGACTAGCACTGAGCAGTTCTTC. The full variable domain, in which reference TRBV28 and TRBJ2-1 provide the parts outside the CDR3, is DVKVTQSSRYLVKRTGEKVFLECVQDMDHENMFWYRQDPGLGLRLIYFSYDVKMKEKGDIPEGYSVSREKKERFSLILESASTNQTSMYLCATGTSTEQFFGPGTRLTVL.